One and the same sample provided the 10 T cell receptor beta chains below, sequenced in a study of T cell responses to AZD1222 COVID-19 vaccine. Only in-frame clones appear in the TCRdb table, and some are missing; sequencing was by immunoSEQ multiplex PCR. The sample includes around 160,000 clones, approximately 90% of them seen just once. Sample: peripheral blood, taken on day 0 of AZD1222 vaccination. These receptors originate from an adult in good health.

The V and J genes are TRBV27 and TRBJ1-4; D is unclear. Trimming cost V 5 bases and J 6 bases, with 13 bases left between them. The CDR3 has 14 residues. Looked up from germline, CDR1 is MNHEY and CDR2 is SMNVEV (reference sequence). The CDR3 loop is CASSPWAGHEKLFF. CDR3 nucleotides: TGTGCCAGCAGTCCCTGGGCGGGCCATGAAAAACTGTTTTTT.

The V gene is TRBV5-1, the J gene TRBJ2-7, with a tentative D call TRBD1 (6 bases). This CDR3 region has 14 residues. Germline V gives CDR1 SGHRS, CDR2 YFSETQ. Trimming took off 5 bases at V and 3 bases at J, with 15 bases between the two ends. The CDR3 sequence: CASSIGQTFYEQYF. The CDR3 DNA is TGCGCCAGCAGTATAGGACAGACCTTCTACGAGCAGTACTTC.

The V gene is TRBV5-1, the J gene TRBJ1-6; perhaps TRBD1 as D (6 bases). V was shortened by 4 bases and J by 7 bases, with 18 bases between the two germline ends. Looked up from germline, CDR1 is SGHRS and CDR2 is YFSETQ. This CDR3 has 16 amino acids. Written as DNA, the CDR3 is TGCGCCAGCAGCCTTGGCGGACAGTCCGGAAATTCACCCCTCCACTTT. Encoded protein: CASSLGGQSGNSPLHF.

This clone was picked up one time. The rearrangement uses TRBV2 and TRBJ1-3, with 8 bases fitting TRBD1. Germline CDR1 SNHLY, CDR2 FYNNEI. The V gene end was trimmed by 6 bases and the J gene end by 1 base; junction bases not matched to a gene: 5. The CDR3 consists of 15 residues. The CDR3 nucleotides read TGTGCCAGCAGAGACAGGGGAATATCTGGAAACACCATATATTTT. This sequence encodes CASRDRGISGNTIYF.

The chain is built from TRBV6-6 and TRBJ1-1, with 12 bases matching TRBD1. Germline CDR1 MNHNY, CDR2 SVGAGI (reference sequence). This CDR3 has 13 amino acids. Unmatched junction bases numbered 5, after V lost 5 bases and J lost 10 bases. DNA for the CDR3: TGTGCCAGCAGTGGGACAGGGGGCTTGAGAGCTTTCTTT. It is translated as CASSGTGGLRAFF.

The chain employs TRBV5-6 and TRBJ2-5; 10 nucleotides align to TRBD2. Per germline, CDR1 SGHDT and CDR2 YYEEEE. Trimming removed 0 bases from V and 5 bases from J; junction bases left unmatched: 1. The CDR3 contains 14 residues. CDR3 residues: CASSLEGLAETQYF. The CDR3 DNA sequence: TGTGCCAGCAGCTTGGAGGGACTAGCGGAGACCCAGTACTTC. Looking up the rest from reference TRBV5-6 and TRBJ2-5 gives the full variable domain: DAGVTQSPTHLIKTRGQQVTLRCSPKSGHDTVSWYQQALGQGPQFIFQYYEEEERQRGNFPDRFSGHQFPNYSSELNVNALLLGDSALYLCASSLEGLAETQYFGPGTRLLVL.

The chain carries TRBV30 and TRBJ1-3; a possible D gene is TRBD1 (6 bases). CDR1 GTSNPN and CDR2 SVGIG come from the germline V gene (reference sequence). Trimming took 3 bases from V and 5 from J, leaving 20 bases between them. CDR3 length: 16 residues. The CDR3 is CAWRRPANDRRNTIYF. Written as DNA, the CDR3 is TGTGCCTGGAGGAGACCCGCAAACGACAGGAGAAACACCATATATTTT.

This clone was seen only a few times. The CDR3 protein is CASSRGSRTNTDTQYF. The DNA of the CDR3 is TGTGCCAGCAGCCGAGGGTCAAGGACTAACACAGATACGCAGTATTTT. This chain uses TRBV4-2 with TRBJ2-3; D possibly corresponds to TRBD2 (6 bases). From germline, CDR1 is LGHNA and CDR2 YNFKEQ. This CDR3 contains 16 residues. The V and J ends lost 4 bases and 2 bases respectively, with 16 bases between them.

V and J are TRBV7-8 and TRBJ1-1; D might be TRBD1 (6 bases). The germline V and J ends were trimmed by 5 bases and 1 base, with 14 bases remaining between them. This CDR3 contains 15 residues. Germline V CDR1 and CDR2: SGHVS, FQNEAQ. CDR3 sequence reads: CASSTTTGANTEAFF. CDR3 in DNA: TGTGCCAGCAGCACAACGACAGGCGCGAACACTGAAGCTTTCTTT.

This clone appeared a few times. The chain combines TRBV4-1 with TRBJ1-4, with D possibly matching TRBD1 (6 bases). V was shortened by 0 bases and J by 4 bases, with 15 bases between the two germline ends. The V gene's germline CDR1 is MGHRA and CDR2 YSYEKL. This CDR3 is built from 17 residues. CDR3 coding DNA: TGCGCCAGCAGCCAAGAGCCCCCAGGGGCCTATAATGAAAAACTGTTTTTT. Translating gives CASSQEPPGAYNEKLFF.